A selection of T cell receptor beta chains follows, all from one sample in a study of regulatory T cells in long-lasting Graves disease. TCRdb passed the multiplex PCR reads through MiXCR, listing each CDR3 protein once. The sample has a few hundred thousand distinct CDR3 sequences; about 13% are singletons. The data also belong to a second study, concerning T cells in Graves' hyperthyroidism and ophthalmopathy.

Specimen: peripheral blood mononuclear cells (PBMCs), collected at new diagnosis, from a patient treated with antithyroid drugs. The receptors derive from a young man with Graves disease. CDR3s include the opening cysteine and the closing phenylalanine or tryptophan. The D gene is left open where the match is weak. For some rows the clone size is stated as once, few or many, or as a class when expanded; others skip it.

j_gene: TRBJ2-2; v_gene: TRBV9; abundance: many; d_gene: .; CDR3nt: TGTGCCAGCAGCGTATTTATGGAGACCGTTCGGAGTCAGGAGCTGTTTTTT; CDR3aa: CASSVFMETVRSQELFF
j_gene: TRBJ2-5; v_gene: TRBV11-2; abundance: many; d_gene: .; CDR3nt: TGTGCCAGCAGCTTCGAGGTTTCAGAGACCCAGTACTTC; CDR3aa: CASSFEVSETQYF
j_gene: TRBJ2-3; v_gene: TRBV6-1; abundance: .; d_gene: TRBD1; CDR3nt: TGTGCCAGCAGTCAGGACAGGGGGGAAGATACGCAGTATTTT; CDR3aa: CASSQDRGEDTQYF
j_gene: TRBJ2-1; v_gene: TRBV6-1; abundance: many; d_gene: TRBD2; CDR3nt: TGTGCCAGCAGATCACTAGCGGGAGGGAAGAATGAGCAGTTCTTC; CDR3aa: CASRSLAGGKNEQFF
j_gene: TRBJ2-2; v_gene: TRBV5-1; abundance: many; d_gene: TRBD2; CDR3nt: TGCGCCAGCAGCCGGACTAGCGGGAGGGCGAACACCGGGGAGCTGTTTTTT; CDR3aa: CASSRTSGRANTGELFF
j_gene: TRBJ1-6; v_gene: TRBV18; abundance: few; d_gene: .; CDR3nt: TGTGCCAGCTCACCAATAAGCGATGGGATTTCACCCCTCCACTTT; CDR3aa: CASSPISDGISPLHF
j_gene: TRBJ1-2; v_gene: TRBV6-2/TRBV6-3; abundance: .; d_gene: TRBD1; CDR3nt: TGTGCCAGCAGTTACTCGTCAGGGGGTGGCTACACCTTC; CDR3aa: CASSYSSGGGYTF
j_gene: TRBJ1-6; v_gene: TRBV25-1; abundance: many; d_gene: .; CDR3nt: TGTGCCAGCAGTGAATCCGGCGGTAGCTCCTATAATTCACCCCTCCACTTT; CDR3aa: CASSESGGSSYNSPLHF
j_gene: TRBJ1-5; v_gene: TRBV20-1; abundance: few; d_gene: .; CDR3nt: TGCAGTGCTAGAAGGGAGCGGGACCAGCCCCAGCATTTT; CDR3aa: CSARRERDQPQHF
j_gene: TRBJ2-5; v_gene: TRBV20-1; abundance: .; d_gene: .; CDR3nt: TGCAGTGCTAGAGATTGGGAGGAGACCCAGTACTTC; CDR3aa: CSARDWEETQYF
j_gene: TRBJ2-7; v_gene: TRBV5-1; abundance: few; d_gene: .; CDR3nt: TGCGCCAGCACCTTAGGTCACGAGCAGTACTTC; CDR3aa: CASTLGHEQYF
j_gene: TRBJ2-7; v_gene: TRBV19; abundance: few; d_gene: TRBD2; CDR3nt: TGTGCCAGTAGTATACAAGCGGGATTAACTCGGGAGCAGTACTTC; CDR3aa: CASSIQAGLTREQYF
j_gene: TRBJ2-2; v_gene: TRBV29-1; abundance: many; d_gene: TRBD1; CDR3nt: TGCAGCGGAGGGGCAGGGGGAACCGGGGAGCTGTTTTTT; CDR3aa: CSGGAGGTGELFF
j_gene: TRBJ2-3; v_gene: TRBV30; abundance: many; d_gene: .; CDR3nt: TGTGCCTGGACCCCGGCCCGATGGGGCACAGATACGCAGTATTTT; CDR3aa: CAWTPARWGTDTQYF
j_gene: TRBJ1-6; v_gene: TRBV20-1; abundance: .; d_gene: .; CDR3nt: TGCAGTGCTAGAGCCCAGGGGAATAATTCACCCCTCCACTTT; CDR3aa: CSARAQGNNSPLHF
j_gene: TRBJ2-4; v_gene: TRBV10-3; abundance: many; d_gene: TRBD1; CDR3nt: TGTGCCATCAGTGATCGGGGGGTTTCGGACAGGGGTAACATTCAGTACTTC; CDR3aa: CAISDRGVSDRGNIQYF
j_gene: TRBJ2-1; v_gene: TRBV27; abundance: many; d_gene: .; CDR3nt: TGTGCCAGCAGTTGGGGACTTGAGTACAATGAGCAGTTCTTC; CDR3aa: CASSWGLEYNEQFF
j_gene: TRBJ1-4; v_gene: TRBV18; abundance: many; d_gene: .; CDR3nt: TGTGCCAGCTCACTAGGACAGATAAATGAAAAACTGTTTTTT; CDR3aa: CASSLGQINEKLFF
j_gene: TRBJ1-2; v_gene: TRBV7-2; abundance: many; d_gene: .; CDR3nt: TGTGCCAGCAGCTTATTCTTCGCCTATGGCTACACCTTC; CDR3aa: CASSLFFAYGYTF
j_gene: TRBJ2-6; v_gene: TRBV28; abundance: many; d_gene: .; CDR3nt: TGTGCCAGCAGTTCCCCTCCTGGGGCCAACGTCCTGACTTTC; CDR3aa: CASSSPPGANVLTF
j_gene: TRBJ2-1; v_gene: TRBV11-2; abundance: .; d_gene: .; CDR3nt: TGTGCCAGCAGCTTAGATCTTAGTAGAGAGCAGTTCTTC; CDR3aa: CASSLDLSREQFF
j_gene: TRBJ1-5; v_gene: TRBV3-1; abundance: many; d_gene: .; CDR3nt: TGTGCCAGCAGCCAAGATAAGGGATTAGGTCAGCCCCAGCATTTT; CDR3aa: CASSQDKGLGQPQHF
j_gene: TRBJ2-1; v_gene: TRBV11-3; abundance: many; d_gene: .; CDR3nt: TGTGCCAGCAGCTTAGGGACAGCGTACAATGAGCAGTTCTTC; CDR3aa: CASSLGTAYNEQFF
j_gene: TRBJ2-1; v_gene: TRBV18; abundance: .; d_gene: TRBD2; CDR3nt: TGTGCCAGCTCACCGAGGGAGCTAGCGGGACGGATTCGGTACAATGAGCAGTTCTTC; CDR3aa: CASSPRELAGRIRYNEQFF
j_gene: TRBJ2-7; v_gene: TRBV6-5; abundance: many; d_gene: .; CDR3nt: TGTGCCAGCAGTTACCCCGGACTCGGAGCCTACGAGCAGTACTTC; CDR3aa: CASSYPGLGAYEQYF
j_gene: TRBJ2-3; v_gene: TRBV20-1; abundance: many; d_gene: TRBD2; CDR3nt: TGCAGTGCTGGTAGCGGGGGTAGCACAGATACGCAGTATTTT; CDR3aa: CSAGSGGSTDTQYF
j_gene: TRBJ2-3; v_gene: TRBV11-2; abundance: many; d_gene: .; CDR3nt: TGTGCCAGCAGCTTGGAGGGCGGGGTTACAGATACGCAGTATTTT; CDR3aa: CASSLEGGVTDTQYF
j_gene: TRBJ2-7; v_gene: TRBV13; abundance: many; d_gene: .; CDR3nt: TGTGCCAGCAGCGTCACGGGACAAGCCTACGAGCAGTACTTC; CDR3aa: CASSVTGQAYEQYF
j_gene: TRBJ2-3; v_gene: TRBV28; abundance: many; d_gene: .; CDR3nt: TGTACCAGCAGTCCCGAGTTCCGGGGCACAGATACGCAGTATTTT; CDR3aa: CTSSPEFRGTDTQYF
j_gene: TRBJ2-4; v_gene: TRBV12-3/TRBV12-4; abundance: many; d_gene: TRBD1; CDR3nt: TGTGCCAGCAGTTTGGTGACAGGGTCACTCCCTCTAGCCAAAAACATTCAGTACTTC; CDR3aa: CASSLVTGSLPLAKNIQYF
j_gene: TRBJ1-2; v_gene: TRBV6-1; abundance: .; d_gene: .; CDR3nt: TGTGCCAGCGGCCAAAGGGGGGGCGGGAGAGGCTACACCTTC; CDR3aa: CASGQRGGGRGYTF
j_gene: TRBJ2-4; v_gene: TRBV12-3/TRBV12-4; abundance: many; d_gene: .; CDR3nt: TGTGCCAGCAGCCCAACAGGAATAAACATTCAGTACTTC; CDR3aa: CASSPTGINIQYF
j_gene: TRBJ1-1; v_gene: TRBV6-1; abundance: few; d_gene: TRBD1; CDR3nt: TGTGCCAGCCCGGGACAGGGTTCTACTGAAGCTTTCTTT; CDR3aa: CASPGQGSTEAFF
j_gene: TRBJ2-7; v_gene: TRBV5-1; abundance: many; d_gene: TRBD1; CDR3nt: TGCGCCAGCAGCAGGGACCTGGGACAGAACGAGCAGTACTTC; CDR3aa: CASSRDLGQNEQYF
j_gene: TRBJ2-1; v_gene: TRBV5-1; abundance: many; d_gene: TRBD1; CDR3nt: TGCGCCAGCAGCCCGATAACAGGGGGACGGACGTTCTCTGAGCAGTTCTTC; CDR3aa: CASSPITGGRTFSEQFF
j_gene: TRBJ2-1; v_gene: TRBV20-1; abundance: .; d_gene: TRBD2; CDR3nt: TGCAGTGCTCCCCGTGGGGTAAGCGGGAGCAATGAGCAGTTCTTC; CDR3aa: CSAPRGVSGSNEQFF
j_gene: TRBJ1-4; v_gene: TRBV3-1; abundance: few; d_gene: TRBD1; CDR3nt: TGTGCCAGCAGCCAAGACGGACAGGGGCGTCCGGCTAGGGAAAAACTGTTTTTT; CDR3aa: CASSQDGQGRPAREKLFF
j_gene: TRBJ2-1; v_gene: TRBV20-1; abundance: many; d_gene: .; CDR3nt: TGCAGTCCAGCACCGGGACACGATTCCTACAATGAGCAGTTCTTC; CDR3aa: CSPAPGHDSYNEQFF
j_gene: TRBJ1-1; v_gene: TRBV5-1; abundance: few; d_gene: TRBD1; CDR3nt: TGCGCCAGCAGCCGAACGACAGGGGGGCACACTGAAGCTTTCTTT; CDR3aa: CASSRTTGGHTEAFF
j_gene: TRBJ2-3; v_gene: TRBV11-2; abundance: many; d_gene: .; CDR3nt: TGTGCCAGCAGCTTGCCTCCTATTGCCACTAGCACAGATACGCAGTATTTT; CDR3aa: CASSLPPIATSTDTQYF
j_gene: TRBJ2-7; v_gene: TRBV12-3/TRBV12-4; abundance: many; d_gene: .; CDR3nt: TGTGCCAGCAGTGCCCCCGGAGGCCCTAGATACCAGTACTTC; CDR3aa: CASSAPGGPRYQYF
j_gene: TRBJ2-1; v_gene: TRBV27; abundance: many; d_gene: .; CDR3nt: TGTGCCAGCAGTTTATTACAAGCCTACAATGAGCAGTTCTTC; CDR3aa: CASSLLQAYNEQFF
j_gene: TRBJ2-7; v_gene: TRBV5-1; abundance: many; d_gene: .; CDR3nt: TGCGCCAGCAGCCACCGACTGGGAAGCTCCTACGAGCAGTACTTC; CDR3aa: CASSHRLGSSYEQYF
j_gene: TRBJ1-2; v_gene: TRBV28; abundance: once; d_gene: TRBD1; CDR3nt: TGTGCCAGCCTCGGACAGGCCTATGGCTACACCTTC; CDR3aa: CASLGQAYGYTF